Listed below are T cell receptor beta chains from one sample, sequenced in a study of blood T cell repertoires in COVID-19. The method was immunoSEQ multiplex PCR; TCRdb's version includes in-frame clones alone and lacks a portion of them. The profile shows about 180,000 clones, 65% to 85% of them singletons. The sequenced material came from peripheral blood. These receptors were obtained from a woman in her forties with COVID-19, enrolled during active disease. Both conserved end residues are part of each CDR3. D genes are given only for firm matches. The listing skips clone size in some rows; elsewhere it reads once, few, many or a size class.

D: .
size: once
V: TRBV27
J: TRBJ1-1
DNA: TGTGCCAGCAGTTTAAGGATCACCTCAGACTCTAACACTGAAGCTTTCTTT
CDR3: CASSLRITSDSNTEAFF

D: TRBD2
size: .
V: TRBV27
J: TRBJ2-7
DNA: TGTGCCACCAGGACCGGACTAGCGGGGCTCTACGAGCAGTACTTC
CDR3: CATRTGLAGLYEQYF

D: TRBD2
size: once
V: TRBV5-5
J: TRBJ2-2
DNA: TGTGCCAGCAGCTCCTTAGCGGGGGCCAACACCGGGGAGCTGTTTTTT
CDR3: CASSSLAGANTGELFF

D: .
size: .
V: TRBV9
J: TRBJ2-1
DNA: TGTGCCAGCAGCGTAGTTGGCCGGGACAATGAGCAGTTCTTC
CDR3: CASSVVGRDNEQFF

D: TRBD2
size: .
V: TRBV5-1
J: TRBJ2-7
DNA: TGCGCCAGCAGCTCTCCCCTACTAGCGGGGGGGCCCTACGAGCAGTACTTC
CDR3: CASSSPLLAGGPYEQYF

D: .
size: .
V: TRBV27
J: TRBJ1-1
DNA: TGTGCCAGCGGCCCCCATCCGGAAGCTTTCTTT
CDR3: CASGPHPEAFF

D: .
size: few
V: TRBV28
J: TRBJ1-1
DNA: TGTGCCAGCAGTTTATTTAGGGGTGGCACTGAAGCTTTCTTT
CDR3: CASSLFRGGTEAFF

D: .
size: .
V: TRBV4-1
J: TRBJ2-6
DNA: TGCGCCAGCAGCCAAGTCGACGGAGCCGGGGCCAACGTCCTGACTTTC
CDR3: CASSQVDGAGANVLTF

D: TRBD1
size: .
V: TRBV5-1
J: TRBJ2-1
DNA: TGCGCCAGCAGCTTAAGACAGGGGAATGAGCAGTTCTTC
CDR3: CASSLRQGNEQFF

D: .
size: once
V: TRBV19
J: TRBJ1-1
DNA: TGTGCCAGTTCTGTTGGAGGAAACACTGAAGCTTTCTTT
CDR3: CASSVGGNTEAFF

D: .
size: .
V: TRBV7-9
J: TRBJ2-7
DNA: TGTGCCAGCAGCTTAGTTTTGTCGGTCCTGCCGGAGCAGTACTTC
CDR3: CASSLVLSVLPEQYF

D: TRBD1
size: .
V: TRBV2
J: TRBJ1-1
DNA: TGTGCCAGCAGTGAGGGGCCAGGGGGCGGCACTGAAGCTTTCTTT
CDR3: CASSEGPGGGTEAFF

D: TRBD2
size: .
V: TRBV5-5
J: TRBJ2-7
DNA: TGTGCCAGCAGCCGCGGGGAGGGCGTGCCTATGAACTACGAGCAGTACTTC
CDR3: CASSRGEGVPMNYEQYF

D: TRBD1
size: .
V: TRBV19
J: TRBJ2-7
DNA: TGTGCCAGTAGTTATGGGACAGGGGCCTACGAGCAGTACTTC
CDR3: CASSYGTGAYEQYF

D: TRBD1
size: .
V: TRBV11-2
J: TRBJ2-7
DNA: TGTGCCAGCAGCGATAGGGACAGACTTAGTCCCTACGAGCAGTACTTC
CDR3: CASSDRDRLSPYEQYF

D: TRBD2
size: .
V: TRBV2
J: TRBJ2-5
DNA: TGTGCCAGCAGTGGTTTCGAGCGGGGGAGCGTCCCAGAGACCCAGTACTTC
CDR3: CASSGFERGSVPETQYF

D: .
size: .
V: TRBV6-6
J: TRBJ1-2
DNA: TGTGCCAGCAGCGTCGACTATGGCTACACCTTC
CDR3: CASSVDYGYTF

D: TRBD2
size: .
V: TRBV4-1
J: TRBJ2-1
DNA: TGCGCCAGCAGCCAAGATGTGACTAGCGGGAGCGATGAGCAGTTCTTC
CDR3: CASSQDVTSGSDEQFF

D: .
size: .
V: TRBV7-9
J: TRBJ1-2
DNA: TGTGCCAGCAGCTTAGCGTCGGGCGGGGTTCCCCACACCTTC
CDR3: CASSLASGGVPHTF

D: .
size: few
V: TRBV27
J: TRBJ2-7
DNA: TGTGCCAGCAGTTTACCCGGACAGTCTTTCGAGCAGTACTTC
CDR3: CASSLPGQSFEQYF

D: .
size: .
V: TRBV6-5
J: TRBJ2-5
DNA: TGTGCCAGCAGTCATTTGACCGGCGCGGGTCAGACCCAGTACTTC
CDR3: CASSHLTGAGQTQYF

D: .
size: .
V: TRBV19
J: TRBJ1-4
DNA: TGTGCCAGTAGTATAGGCCGGGATGTGTGGCTGTTTTTT
CDR3: CASSIGRDVWLFF

D: .
size: .
V: TRBV6-5
J: TRBJ2-7
DNA: TGTGCCAGCAGTCGCAGTGGCTACGAGCAGTACTTC
CDR3: CASSRSGYEQYF

D: .
size: .
V: TRBV6-5
J: TRBJ2-1
DNA: TGTGCCAGCGGGGCGCCACAGGGCTACATCAATGAGCAGTTCTTC
CDR3: CASGAPQGYINEQFF

D: .
size: .
V: TRBV6-6
J: TRBJ2-2
DNA: TGTGCCAGCAGTTACGACAGGAGGAACACCGGGGAGCTGTTTTTT
CDR3: CASSYDRRNTGELFF

D: .
size: .
V: TRBV6-5
J: TRBJ1-1
DNA: TGTGCCAGCAGAGCTCGGGGCGGAGGGACTGAAGCTTTCTTT
CDR3: CASRARGGGTEAFF

D: TRBD2
size: .
V: TRBV9
J: TRBJ2-2
DNA: TGTGCCAGCAGCCCCCTCGGGCGGGGGGGCACCGGGGAGCTGTTTTTT
CDR3: CASSPLGRGGTGELFF

D: TRBD1
size: .
V: TRBV5-5
J: TRBJ1-6
DNA: TGTGCCAGCAGCTCCAGTCAAGGACAGGGGAATTCACCCCTCCACTTT
CDR3: CASSSSQGQGNSPLHF

D: .
size: few
V: TRBV5-6
J: TRBJ1-1
DNA: TGTGCCAGCAGCATGATGGGAGCGAACACTGAAGCTTTCTTT
CDR3: CASSMMGANTEAFF

D: .
size: once
V: TRBV3-1/TRBV3-2
J: TRBJ2-7
DNA: TGTGCCAGCAGCCAAACGCCTAGTAACTACGAGCAGTACTTC
CDR3: CASSQTPSNYEQYF

D: TRBD2
size: .
V: TRBV9
J: TRBJ2-1
DNA: TGTGCCAGCAGCGCCGAGAAACGCGGGAGGGCCGGCAATGAGCAGTTCTTC
CDR3: CASSAEKRGRAGNEQFF

D: .
size: few
V: TRBV6-5
J: TRBJ1-1
DNA: TGTGCCAGCAGTACGCCCCGAGGGTGGGCTTTCTTT
CDR3: CASSTPRGWAFF

D: .
size: .
V: TRBV19
J: TRBJ1-1
DNA: TGTGCCAGTAGTATCTACACTGAAGCTTTCTTT
CDR3: CASSIYTEAFF

D: .
size: .
V: TRBV6-5
J: TRBJ1-1
DNA: TGTGCCAGCAGCGATAACTCCGGCACTGAAGCTTTCTTT
CDR3: CASSDNSGTEAFF

D: TRBD1
size: .
V: TRBV2
J: TRBJ1-6
DNA: TGTGCCAGCAGCGCTGGACAGGGGAAATCACCCCTCCACTTT
CDR3: CASSAGQGKSPLHF

D: TRBD1
size: once
V: TRBV5-1
J: TRBJ1-1
DNA: TGCGCCAGCAGCTTAGGACAGGGGATTACTGAAGCTTTCTTT
CDR3: CASSLGQGITEAFF

D: TRBD2
size: .
V: TRBV6-5
J: TRBJ2-1
DNA: TGTGCCAGCGCCCCGGTCAGCGGGGGGTACAATGAGCAGTTCTTC
CDR3: CASAPVSGGYNEQFF

D: .
size: once
V: TRBV19
J: TRBJ1-1
DNA: TGTGCCAGTAGCCCCTTGATGGGGGGAGTCAGGACCACTGAAGCTTTCTTT
CDR3: CASSPLMGGVRTTEAFF

D: .
size: .
V: TRBV4-1
J: TRBJ2-2
DNA: TGCGCCAGCGCCTACTCGAACACCGGGGAGCTGTTTTTT
CDR3: CASAYSNTGELFF

D: TRBD1
size: .
V: TRBV7-8
J: TRBJ1-6
DNA: TGTGCCAGCAGCCTAGAGGGACAGGTTCTTCGACCCCTCCACTTT
CDR3: CASSLEGQVLRPLHF

D: .
size: .
V: TRBV2
J: TRBJ1-3
DNA: TGTGCCAGGGGCGGGCCGAACAGGGTAGGAAACACCATATATTTT
CDR3: CARGGPNRVGNTIYF

D: .
size: .
V: TRBV9
J: TRBJ2-7
DNA: TGTGCCAGCAGCGTAGGCGGGGGCCACTACGAGCAGTACTTC
CDR3: CASSVGGGHYEQYF

D: TRBD2
size: .
V: TRBV29-1
J: TRBJ2-2
DNA: TGCAGCGTTGCACGGGGGGGGAACACCGGGGAGCTGTTTTTT
CDR3: CSVARGGNTGELFF

D: TRBD2
size: .
V: TRBV3-1/TRBV3-2
J: TRBJ2-7
DNA: TGTGCCAGCAGCCAGATGACTAGCGGCTACTACGAGCAGTACTTC
CDR3: CASSQMTSGYYEQYF

D: .
size: .
V: TRBV5-8
J: TRBJ1-2
DNA: TGTGCCAGCGCCAAGGAGGGGCCTAACTATGGCTACACCTTC
CDR3: CASAKEGPNYGYTF

D: TRBD1
size: .
V: TRBV24-1
J: TRBJ2-2
DNA: TGTGCCACCAGTGAATCCGGGACAGGGGGCGCCTGGAACACCGGGGAGCTGTTTTTT
CDR3: CATSESGTGGAWNTGELFF

D: .
size: .
V: TRBV7-6
J: TRBJ2-1
DNA: TGTGCCAGCAGCTCCGACTCTAAGGCCTACAATGAGCAGTTCTTC
CDR3: CASSSDSKAYNEQFF

D: .
size: .
V: TRBV7-9
J: TRBJ2-7
DNA: TGTGCCAGCAGCTTAGGTCGGGTAGACGAGCAGTACTTC
CDR3: CASSLGRVDEQYF